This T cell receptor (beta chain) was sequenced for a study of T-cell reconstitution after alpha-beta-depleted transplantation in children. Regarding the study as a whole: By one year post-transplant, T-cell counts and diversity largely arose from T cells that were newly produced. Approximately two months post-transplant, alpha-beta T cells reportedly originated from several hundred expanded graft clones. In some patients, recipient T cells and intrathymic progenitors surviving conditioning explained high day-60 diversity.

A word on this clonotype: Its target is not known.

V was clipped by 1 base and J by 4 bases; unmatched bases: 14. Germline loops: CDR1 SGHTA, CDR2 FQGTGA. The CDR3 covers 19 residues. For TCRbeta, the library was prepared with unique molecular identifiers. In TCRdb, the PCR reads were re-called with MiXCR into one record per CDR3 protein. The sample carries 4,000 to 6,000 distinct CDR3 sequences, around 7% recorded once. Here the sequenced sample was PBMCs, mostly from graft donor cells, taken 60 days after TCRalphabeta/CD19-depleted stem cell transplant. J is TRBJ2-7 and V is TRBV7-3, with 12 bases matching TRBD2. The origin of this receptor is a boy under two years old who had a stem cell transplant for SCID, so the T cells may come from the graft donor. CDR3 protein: CASSLSLQKRTSGDYEQYF. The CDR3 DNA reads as TGTGCCAGCAGCTTAAGCCTCCAGAAAAGGACTAGCGGGGATTACGAGCAGTACTTC.